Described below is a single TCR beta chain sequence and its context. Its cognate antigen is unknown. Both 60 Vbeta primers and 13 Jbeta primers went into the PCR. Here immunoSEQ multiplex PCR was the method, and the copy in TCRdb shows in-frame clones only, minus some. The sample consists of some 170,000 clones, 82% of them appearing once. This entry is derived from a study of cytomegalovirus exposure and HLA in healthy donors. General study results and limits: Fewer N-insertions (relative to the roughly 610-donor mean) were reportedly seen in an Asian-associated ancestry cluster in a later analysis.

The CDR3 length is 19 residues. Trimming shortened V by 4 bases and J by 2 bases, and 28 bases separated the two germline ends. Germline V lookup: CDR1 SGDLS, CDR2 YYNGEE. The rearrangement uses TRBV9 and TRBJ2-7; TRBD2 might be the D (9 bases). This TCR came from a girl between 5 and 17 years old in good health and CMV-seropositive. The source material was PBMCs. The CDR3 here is CASSSQGGSSGGVAYEQYF. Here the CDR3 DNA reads TGTGCCAGCAGCTCACAGGGGGGGAGTAGCGGGGGTGTCGCCTACGAGCAGTACTTC.